Below are 27 T cell receptor beta chains sequenced from a single sample in a study of blood T cell repertoires in COVID-19 (dated by TCRdb to 2020 to 2022). The library was built by means of the immunoSEQ multiplex PCR assay. TCRdb re-hosts the immuneACCESS table, in-frame sequences only. Its copies lack some clones; in the studies checked, an unresolved V gene accounts for under half of them, and the cause for the rest is not known. The sample table records under 450,000 clones; approximately 88% of these occur just once. Roughly 13% of the sample lies in the top ten. The source material was peripheral blood. The receptors stem from a woman aged 45-59 years with COVID-19, enrolled during active disease.

A single count supports this clone. The V call is TRBV30, the J call TRBJ1-1, with D uncertain. Trimming removed 2 bases from V and 0 bases from J, with 7 bases in between. The CDR3 is 13 amino acids. Germline assignment: CDR1 GTSNPN and CDR2 SVGIG (reference sequence). The CDR3 loop is CAWSPVLNTEAFF. The CDR3 nucleotides are TGTGCCTGGAGTCCGGTCCTGAACACTGAAGCTTTCTTT.

Only one count was recorded for this clone. This sample also contains other DNA sequences that code for the same CDR3. The V gene is TRBV2, the J gene TRBJ1-5; 8 bases align to TRBD1. V gave up 6 bases and J gave up 2 bases; unmatched junction bases: 0. The germline V gene encodes CDR1 SNHLY and CDR2 FYNNEI. This CDR3 contains 13 residues. CDR3 residues: CASRGQGNQPQHF. The DNA of the CDR3 is TGTGCCAGCAGGGGACAGGGCAATCAGCCCCAGCATTTT.

The chain joins TRBV28 to TRBJ2-1; 7 nucleotides align to TRBD1. Germline CDR1 reads MDHEN; CDR2 reads SYDVKM. The CDR3 sequence is 15 residues long. The V segment lost 5 bases and the J segment 4 bases; nucleotides outside the gene matches: 8. In DNA form, the CDR3 reads TGTGCCAGCAGTCTGGTCGGGACAGCGTACAATGAGCAGTTCTTC. It yields the protein CASSLVGTAYNEQFF. The whole variable domain, remainder taken from reference TRBV28 and TRBJ2-1, is DVKVTQSSRYLVKRTGEKVFLECVQDMDHENMFWYRQDPGLGLRLIYFSYDVKMKEKGDIPEGYSVSREKKERFSLILESASTNQTSMYLCASSLVGTAYNEQFFGPGTRLTVL.

The rearrangement links TRBV7-9 to TRBJ1-2; D may be TRBD1 (5 bases). The CDR3 is 12 residues long. V was pared by 3 bases and J by 8 bases, with 10 bases between. Germline CDR1 is SEHNR and CDR2 is FQNEAQ (reference sequence). CDR3 coding DNA: TGTGCCAGCAGCTTCGGGACTCGGGGCTACACCTTC. It yields the protein CASSFGTRGYTF. Full variable domain (missing parts from reference TRBV7-9 and TRBJ1-2): DTGVSQNPRHKITKRGQNVTFRCDPISEHNRLYWYRQTLGQGPEFLTYFQNEAQLEKSRLLSDRFSAERPKGSFSTLEIQRTEQGDSAMYLCASSFGTRGYTFGSGTRLTVV.

This chain links TRBV6-1 with TRBJ1-2, with 8 bases matching TRBD1. The CDR3 is made up of 17 amino acids. V lost 4 bases to trimming and J lost 2 bases; unmatched junction nucleotides: 12. Germline CDR1 and CDR2: MNHNS and SASEGT. In nucleotides, the CDR3 is TGTGCCAGCAGTGCATCGGCAGGGGGCGCGTCAAACTATGGCTACACCTTC. Translating it yields CASSASAGGASNYGYTF.

This chain uses TRBV5-1 with TRBJ1-5; 7 positions match TRBD1. J gave up 7 bases and V 4 bases, and 8 bases lay outside the gene matches. Germline V gene data show CDR1 as SGHRS and CDR2 as YFSETQ. CDR3 length equals 14 residues. As DNA, the CDR3 is TGCGCCAGCAGCCCGGGGGCAGGGGGGCAGCCCCAGCATTTT. It encodes CASSPGAGGQPQHF.

This clone was seen a few times. The chain couples TRBV19 to TRBJ1-5, with TRBD1 matching over 10 bases. Unmatched junction bases numbered 4, after V lost 4 bases and J lost 7 bases. The germline V gene has CDR1 LNHDA and CDR2 SQIVND (reference sequence). The CDR3 covers 14 residues. The CDR3 region has the DNA TGTGCCAGTAGTACGACAGGGGGCAGCCAGCCCCAGCATTTT. It translates to CASSTTGGSQPQHF.

The chain recombines TRBV24-1 with TRBJ1-5, with D perhaps matching TRBD1 (5 bases). The germline V gene encodes CDR1 KGHDR and CDR2 SFDVKD. The CDR3 contains 18 residues. Trimming pared 3 bases from V and 0 bases from J, leaving 17 bases between. The CDR3, as DNA: TGTGCCACCAGTGATCCCGACAGACCTCTTTATAGCAATCAGCCCCAGCATTTT. This codes for CATSDPDRPLYSNQPQHF.

The chain is built from TRBV9 and TRBJ2-3; D ambiguous. The CDR3 loop spans 13 amino acids. V lost 0 bases and J lost 5, with 7 bases in between. In germline, CDR1 is SGDLS, CDR2 YYNGEE. The CDR3 reads CASSVGVGDTQYF. The CDR3 region has the DNA TGTGCCAGCAGCGTAGGAGTCGGAGATACGCAGTATTTT. Combining the CDR3 with reference TRBV9 and TRBJ2-3 gives the whole variable domain DSGVTQTPKHLITATGQRVTLRCSPRSGDLSVYWYQQSLDQGLQFLIQYYNGEERAKGNILERFSAQQFPDLHSELNLSSLELGDSALYFCASSVGVGDTQYFGPGTRLTVL.

This clone was recorded once. The chain combines TRBV5-1 with TRBJ2-2; D is undetermined. Germline loops: CDR1 SGHRS, CDR2 YFSETQ. The CDR3 spans 14 residues. Trimming took off 0 bases at V and 8 bases at J, with 11 bases between the two ends. The CDR3 bases are TGCGCCAGCAGCTTGGATAGTATGGTGGGGGAGCTGTTTTTT. It specifies CASSLDSMVGELFF.

This clone was found a few times. The CDR3 loop is CASSLDSRVTGELFF. CDR3 in DNA: TGCGCCAGCAGCTTGGACTCTCGGGTCACCGGGGAGCTGTTTTTT. The chain joins TRBV5-1 to TRBJ2-2; D not resolved. The CDR3 sequence is 15 residues long. Looked up from germline, CDR1 is SGHRS and CDR2 is YFSETQ. V dropped 0 bases and J dropped 4 bases, with 10 bases sitting between them.

This clone was counted a few times. The chain employs TRBV5-1 and TRBJ2-2; D unclear. Deletions cut 4 bases from V and 2 bases from J, with 12 bases between. This CDR3 spans 15 amino acids. Germline lookup yields CDR1 SGHRS and CDR2 YFSETQ. The CDR3 DNA is TGCGCCAGCAGCAAAGATGAGATAAACACCGGGGAGCTGTTTTTT. This gives the protein CASSKDEINTGELFF.

The chain has TRBV30 and TRBJ1-1, with D tentatively TRBD1 (6 bases). This CDR3 comprises 12 residues. Trimming stripped 4 bases from V and 5 bases from J, with 11 bases between. The germline gives CDR1 GTSNPN, CDR2 SVGIG (reference sequence). For the CDR3, the DNA is TGTGCCTGGACACAGGGCCCGACTGAAGCTTTCTTT. Translation gives CAWTQGPTEAFF.

The chain employs TRBV19 and TRBJ2-2; 7 nucleotides match TRBD1. CDR1 LNHDA and CDR2 SQIVND come from the germline V gene (reference sequence). This CDR3 spans 14 amino acids. The J segment lost 5 bases and the V segment lost 4 bases, leaving 4 bases of the junction unmatched. CDR3 loop: CASSRQGYTGELFF. The CDR3 region has the DNA TGTGCCAGTAGTAGACAGGGTTATACCGGGGAGCTGTTTTTT.

This sequence joins TRBV27 and TRBJ2-3; 7 nucleotides align to TRBD1. Trimming removed 2 bases from V and 3 bases from J; junction bases left unmatched: 11. The germline V gene encodes CDR1 MNHEY and CDR2 SMNVEV (reference sequence). CDR3 length: 17 residues. The CDR3 DNA reads TGTGCCAGCAGTTTAAGGGGGCTCCTTGAGGGGACAGATACGCAGTATTTT. Translated, it gives CASSLRGLLEGTDTQYF.

The chain has TRBV4-1 and TRBJ2-7; TRBD2 agrees at 11 bases. The CDR3 length is 17 residues. The germline V gene has CDR1 MGHRA and CDR2 YSYEKL. V lost 1 base to trimming and J lost 0 bases; unmatched junction nucleotides: 5. The CDR3, as DNA: TGCGCCAGCAGCCAAGCCCTAGCGGGGGGTATCTCCTACGAGCAGTACTTC. Translating it yields CASSQALAGGISYEQYF.

This clone was recorded a few times. At the DNA level, this CDR3 is encoded by other sequences in the same sample as well. The chain links TRBV5-1 to TRBJ1-1, with D maybe TRBD1 (6 bases). From germline, CDR1 is SGHRS and CDR2 YFSETQ. Trimming took 0 bases from V and 4 from J, leaving 7 bases between them. The CDR3 has 13 residues. The CDR3 coding sequence is TGCGCCAGCAGCTTGGGAGGGGGCACTGAAGCTTTCTTT. Protein sequence: CASSLGGGTEAFF.

This chain links TRBV30 with TRBJ1-3; D is possibly TRBD1 (5 bases). The V and J ends lost 8 bases and 2 bases respectively, with 13 bases between them. Germline V gene data show CDR1 as GTSNPN and CDR2 as SVGIG (reference sequence). CDR3 size: 13 residues. The CDR3 is CAGQGGPGNTIYF. The CDR3 bases are TGTGCCGGGCAGGGAGGACCTGGAAACACCATATATTTT.

V gene TRBV4-1 combines with J gene TRBJ2-7; TRBD1 is a possible D gene (6 bases). Trimming left V 4 bases short and J 1 base short, with 11 bases between. This CDR3 region has 14 residues. Germline lookup yields CDR1 MGHRA and CDR2 YSYEKL. CDR3 amino acids: CASSPQGRSYEQYF. In DNA form, the CDR3 reads TGCGCCAGCAGCCCACAGGGAAGGTCCTACGAGCAGTACTTC.

This chain connects TRBV2 to TRBJ2-1, with 7 nucleotides matching TRBD1. CDR3 length: 13 amino acids. Germline assignment: CDR1 SNHLY and CDR2 FYNNEI. V was pared by 6 bases and J by 10 bases, with 9 bases of the junction left unmatched. Written as DNA, the CDR3 is TGTGCCAGCAGAGCGGACAGGCATGGGGAGCAGTTCTTC. Protein sequence: CASRADRHGEQFF.

The chain uses TRBV29-1 and TRBJ2-7; possible D gene TRBD2, 5 bases. V lost 2 bases, J lost 2 bases, and 10 bases lay in between. The CDR3 runs 13 residues. Per the germline V gene, CDR1 is SQVTM and CDR2 is ANQGSEA. The CDR3 DNA sequence: TGCAGCGTTGAAACCCGGGAAGCCTACGAGCAGTACTTC. Protein product: CSVETREAYEQYF.

This clone occurred a few times. The rearrangement joins TRBV30 to TRBJ1-2; D is ambiguous. The V and J ends lost 7 bases and 8 bases respectively, with 11 bases between them. The CDR3 contains 10 residues. Germline V lookup: CDR1 GTSNPN, CDR2 SVGIG (reference sequence). The DNA of the CDR3 is TGTGCCTCCGCCCGGTTCGGCTACACCTTC. As protein: CASARFGYTF.

The chain links TRBV6-5 to TRBJ2-7, with 12 bases that match TRBD2. The V gene's germline CDR1 is MNHEY and CDR2 SVGAGI. The ends lost 5 bases at V and 7 bases at J; junction bases unmatched: 6. The CDR3 contains 14 residues. The CDR3 DNA is TGTGCCAGCAGTAGACTAGCGGGGGCGCAGGAGCAGTACTTC. Translating gives CASSRLAGAQEQYF.

The gene calls are TRBV5-1 and TRBJ2-2; no reliable D call. Germline assignment: CDR1 SGHRS and CDR2 YFSETQ. V was clipped by 0 bases and J by 1 base, with 10 bases between them. The CDR3 contains 16 residues. CDR3 nucleotides: TGCGCCAGCAGCTTGGTTGCTGGGCGGAACACCGGGGAGCTGTTTTTT. It translates to CASSLVAGRNTGELFF.

This clone was found a few times. The chain carries TRBV10-2 and TRBJ2-7; tentative D call: TRBD2 (6 bases). The CDR3 loop spans 14 amino acids. Trimming stripped 4 bases from V and 0 bases from J, with 10 bases between. Germline V gene data show CDR1 as WSHSY and CDR2 as SAAADI. The CDR3 sequence: CASSGAGSSYEQYF. CDR3 DNA sequence: TGCGCCAGCAGTGGGGCCGGGAGCTCCTACGAGCAGTACTTC.

The rearrangement joins TRBV18 to TRBJ1-2; D is possibly TRBD1 (5 bases). V was shortened by 4 bases and J by 7 bases, with 13 bases between the two germline ends. The CDR3 is made up of 13 amino acids. Per germline, CDR1 KGHSH and CDR2 LQKENI. This CDR3 reads CASSLGTLGGYTF. The CDR3 nucleotides are TGTGCCAGCTCACTAGGGACTCTCGGTGGCTACACCTTC.

The chain couples TRBV5-6 to TRBJ2-7; D is possibly TRBD1 (6 bases). There are 15 residues in the CDR3. Germline-derived CDR1 and CDR2 are SGHDT and YYEEEE. V lost 4 bases, J lost 0 bases, and 14 bases lay in between. CDR3 amino acids: CASSSVTGVSYEQYF. For the CDR3, the DNA is TGTGCCAGCAGCAGTGTGACAGGTGTCTCCTACGAGCAGTACTTC.